A single sample gave rise to the 3 T cell receptor beta chains below, sequenced in a study of OX40 agonist ivuxolimab in advanced cancers. This table comes from immunoSEQ multiplex PCR, and its TCRdb copy is limited to in-frame clones, with some not included. In the table there are around 41,000 clones, nearly 90% of which are singletons. Sequenced material: CD4+ or CD8+ T cells sorted from blood, taken in a trial of the OX40 agonist ivuxolimab. The receptor source for this set is an adult with an advanced solid tumor such as melanoma, head and neck, liver or kidney cancer.

This chain uses TRBV10-3 with TRBJ1-4; possible D gene TRBD1, 6 bases. From germline, CDR1 is ENHRY and CDR2 SYGVKD. The CDR3 covers 18 residues. The V end was cut by 3 bases, the J end by 5 bases, with 22 bases between. For the CDR3, the DNA is TGTGCCATCAGTGAAACAAAGAGGACAGCCCGAGGCAATGAAAAACTGTTTTTT. It codes for CAISETKRTARGNEKLFF.

This clone was counted a single time. V and J are TRBV20-1 and TRBJ2-1; no reliable D call. The CDR3 runs 11 residues. Germline lookup yields CDR1 DFQATT and CDR2 SNEGSKA (reference sequence). V dropped 3 bases and J dropped 10 bases, with 10 bases sitting between them. This CDR3 is CSASSTPEQFF. DNA for the CDR3: TGCAGTGCTAGTTCTACTCCGGAGCAGTTCTTC.

This clone was counted only a few times. The rearrangement links TRBV25-1 to TRBJ1-2; D is possibly TRBD1 (5 bases). V lost 8 bases and J lost 4, with 8 bases in between. The CDR3 sequence is 11 residues long. Germline CDR1 and CDR2: MGHDK and SYGVNS. CDR3 region: CASSGLYGYTF. The CDR3, as DNA: TGTGCCAGCTCGGGGCTCTATGGCTACACCTTC.